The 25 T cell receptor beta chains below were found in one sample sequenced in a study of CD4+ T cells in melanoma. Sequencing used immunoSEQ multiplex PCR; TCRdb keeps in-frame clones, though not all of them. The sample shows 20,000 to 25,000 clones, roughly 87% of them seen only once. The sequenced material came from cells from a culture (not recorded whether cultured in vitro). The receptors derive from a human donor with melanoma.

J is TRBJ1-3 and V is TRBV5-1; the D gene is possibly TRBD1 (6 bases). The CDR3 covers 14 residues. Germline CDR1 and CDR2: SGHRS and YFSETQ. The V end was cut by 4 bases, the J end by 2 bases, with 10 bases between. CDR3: CASSTQGAGNTIYF. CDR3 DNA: TGCGCCAGCAGCACACAGGGTGCTGGAAACACCATATATTTT.

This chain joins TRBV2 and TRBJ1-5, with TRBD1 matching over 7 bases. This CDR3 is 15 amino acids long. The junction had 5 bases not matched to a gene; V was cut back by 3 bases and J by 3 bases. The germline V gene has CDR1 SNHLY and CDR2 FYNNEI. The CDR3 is CASSDWGQINQPQHF. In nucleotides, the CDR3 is TGTGCCAGCAGTGACTGGGGACAGATCAATCAGCCCCAGCATTTT.

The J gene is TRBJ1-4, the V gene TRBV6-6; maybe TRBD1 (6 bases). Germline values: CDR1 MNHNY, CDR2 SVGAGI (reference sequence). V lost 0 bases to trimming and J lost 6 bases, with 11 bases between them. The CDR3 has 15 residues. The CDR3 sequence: CASSYSTGQYEKLFF. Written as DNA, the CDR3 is TGTGCCAGCAGTTACTCGACTGGACAGTATGAAAAACTGTTTTTT.

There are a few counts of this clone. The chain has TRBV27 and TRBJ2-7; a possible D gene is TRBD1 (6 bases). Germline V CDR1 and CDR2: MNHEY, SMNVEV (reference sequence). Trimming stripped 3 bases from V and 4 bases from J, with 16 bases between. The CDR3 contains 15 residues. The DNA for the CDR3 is TGTGCCAGCAGTTTTAGAGGGGGTCAGGGGTACGAGCAGTACTTC. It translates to CASSFRGGQGYEQYF.

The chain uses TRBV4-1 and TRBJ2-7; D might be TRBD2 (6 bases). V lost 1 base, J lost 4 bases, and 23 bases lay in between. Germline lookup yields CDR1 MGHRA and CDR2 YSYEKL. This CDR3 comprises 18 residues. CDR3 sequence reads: CASSQAPAGGMGTYEQYF. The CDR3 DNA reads TGCGCCAGCAGCCAAGCCCCAGCTGGGGGGATGGGTACGTACGAGCAGTACTTC.

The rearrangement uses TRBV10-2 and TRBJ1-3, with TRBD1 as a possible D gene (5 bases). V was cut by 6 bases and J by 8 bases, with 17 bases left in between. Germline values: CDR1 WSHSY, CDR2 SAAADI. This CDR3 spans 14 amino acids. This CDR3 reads CASSAPGVRHTIYF. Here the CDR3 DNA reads TGCGCCAGCAGCGCCCCGGGGGTACGGCACACCATATATTTT.

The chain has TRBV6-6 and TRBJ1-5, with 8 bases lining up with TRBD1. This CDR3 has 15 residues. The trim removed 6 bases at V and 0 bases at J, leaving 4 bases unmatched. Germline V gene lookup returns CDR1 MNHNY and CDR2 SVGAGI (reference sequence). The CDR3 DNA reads TGTGCCAGCAGCCAAGACAGGGGTAGCAATCAGCCCCAGCATTTT. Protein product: CASSQDRGSNQPQHF.

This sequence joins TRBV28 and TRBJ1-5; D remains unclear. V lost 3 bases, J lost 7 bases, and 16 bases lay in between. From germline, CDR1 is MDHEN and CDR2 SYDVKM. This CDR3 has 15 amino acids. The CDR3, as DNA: TGTGCCAGCAGTTTTGAGGGAATAACGAGGCAGCCCCAGCATTTT. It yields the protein CASSFEGITRQPQHF.

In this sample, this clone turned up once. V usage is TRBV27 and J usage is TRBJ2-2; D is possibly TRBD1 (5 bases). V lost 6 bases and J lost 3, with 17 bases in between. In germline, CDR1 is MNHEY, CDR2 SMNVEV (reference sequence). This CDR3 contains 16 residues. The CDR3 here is CASRPTRVRDTGELFF. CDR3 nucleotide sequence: TGTGCCAGCAGACCGACCAGGGTACGGGACACCGGGGAGCTGTTTTTT.

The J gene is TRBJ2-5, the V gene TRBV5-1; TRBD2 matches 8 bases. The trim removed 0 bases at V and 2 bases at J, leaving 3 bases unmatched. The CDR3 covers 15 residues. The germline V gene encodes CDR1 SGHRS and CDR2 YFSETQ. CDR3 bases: TGCGCCAGCAGCTTGGGACTAGCGCCACAAGAGACCCAGTACTTC. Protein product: CASSLGLAPQETQYF.

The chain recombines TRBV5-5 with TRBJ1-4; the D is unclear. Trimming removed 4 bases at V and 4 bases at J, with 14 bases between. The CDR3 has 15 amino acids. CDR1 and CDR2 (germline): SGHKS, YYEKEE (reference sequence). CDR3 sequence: CASSRSGGNNEKLFF. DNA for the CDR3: TGTGCCAGCAGCCGCTCCGGAGGAAATAATGAAAAACTGTTTTTT.

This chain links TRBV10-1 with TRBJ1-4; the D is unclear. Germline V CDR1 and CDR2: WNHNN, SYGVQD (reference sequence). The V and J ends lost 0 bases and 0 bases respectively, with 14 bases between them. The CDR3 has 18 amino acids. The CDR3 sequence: CASSESGQVLATNEKLFF. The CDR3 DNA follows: TGCGCCAGCAGTGAGTCCGGCCAGGTTTTGGCAACTAATGAAAAACTGTTTTTT.

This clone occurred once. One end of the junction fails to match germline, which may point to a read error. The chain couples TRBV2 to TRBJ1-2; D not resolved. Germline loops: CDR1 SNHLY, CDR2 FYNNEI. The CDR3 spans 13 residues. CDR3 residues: CASTSEGVTFPLF. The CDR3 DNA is TGTGCCAGCACGAGTGAAGGCGTTACGTTTCCCCTATTC.

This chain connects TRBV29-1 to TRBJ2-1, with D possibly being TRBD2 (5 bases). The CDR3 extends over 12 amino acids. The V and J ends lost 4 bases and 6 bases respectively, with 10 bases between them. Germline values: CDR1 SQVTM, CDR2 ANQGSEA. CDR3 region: CSVGAGVNEQFF. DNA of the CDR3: TGCAGCGTTGGGGCCGGGGTCAATGAGCAGTTCTTC.

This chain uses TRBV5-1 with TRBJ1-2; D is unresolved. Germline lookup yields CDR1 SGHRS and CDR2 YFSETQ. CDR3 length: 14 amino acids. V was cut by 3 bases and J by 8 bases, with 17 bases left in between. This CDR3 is CASSSHRTDSGYTF. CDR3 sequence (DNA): TGCGCCAGCAGCTCCCACCGGACGGACTCGGGCTACACCTTC.

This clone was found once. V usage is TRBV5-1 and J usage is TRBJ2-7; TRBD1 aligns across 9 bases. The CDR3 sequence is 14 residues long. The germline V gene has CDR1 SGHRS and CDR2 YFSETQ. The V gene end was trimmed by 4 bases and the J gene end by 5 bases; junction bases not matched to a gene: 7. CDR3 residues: CASSRGQGMDEQYF. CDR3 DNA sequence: TGCGCCAGCAGCAGGGGACAGGGTATGGACGAGCAGTACTTC.

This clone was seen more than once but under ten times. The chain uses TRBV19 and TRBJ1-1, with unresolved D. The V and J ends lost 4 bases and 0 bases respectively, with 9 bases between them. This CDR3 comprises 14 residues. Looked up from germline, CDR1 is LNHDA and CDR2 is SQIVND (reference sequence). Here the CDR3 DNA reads TGTGCCAGTAGTAAGGCAAGAATGAACACTGAAGCTTTCTTT. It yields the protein CASSKARMNTEAFF.

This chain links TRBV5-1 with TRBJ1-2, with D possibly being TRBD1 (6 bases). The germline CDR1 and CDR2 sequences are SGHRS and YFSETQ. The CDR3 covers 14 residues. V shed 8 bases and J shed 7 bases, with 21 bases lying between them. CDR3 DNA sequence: TGCGCCAGTCGGGACATCAGATTCTCGGTTGGCTACACCTTC. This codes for CASRDIRFSVGYTF.

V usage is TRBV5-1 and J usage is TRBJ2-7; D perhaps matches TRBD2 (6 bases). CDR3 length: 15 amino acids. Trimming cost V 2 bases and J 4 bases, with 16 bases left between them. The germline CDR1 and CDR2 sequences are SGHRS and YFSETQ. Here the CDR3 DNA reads TGCGCCAGCAGCTTAGCCGCGGGGCCCCTTTACGAGCAGTACTTC. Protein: CASSLAAGPLYEQYF.

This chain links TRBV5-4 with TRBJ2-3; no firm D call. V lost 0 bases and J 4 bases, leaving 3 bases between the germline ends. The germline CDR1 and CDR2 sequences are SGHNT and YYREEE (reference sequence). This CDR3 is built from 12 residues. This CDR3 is CASSLDSDTQYF. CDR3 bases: TGTGCCAGCAGCTTGGACTCAGATACGCAGTATTTT. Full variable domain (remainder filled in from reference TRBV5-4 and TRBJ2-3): ETGVTQSPTHLIKTRGQQVTLRCSSQSGHNTVSWYQQALGQGPQFIFQYYREEENGRGNFPPRFSGLQFPNYSSELNVNALELDDSALYLCASSLDSDTQYFGPGTRLTVL.

As DNA, the CDR3 is TGCAGCGTTGATTATTTGGTCAACACTGAAGCTTTCTTT. Amino acids: CSVDYLVNTEAFF. This chain links TRBV29-1 with TRBJ1-1; D is unresolved. V was clipped by 3 bases and J by 2 bases, with 10 bases between them. This CDR3 has 13 residues. In germline, CDR1 is SQVTM, CDR2 ANQGSEA.

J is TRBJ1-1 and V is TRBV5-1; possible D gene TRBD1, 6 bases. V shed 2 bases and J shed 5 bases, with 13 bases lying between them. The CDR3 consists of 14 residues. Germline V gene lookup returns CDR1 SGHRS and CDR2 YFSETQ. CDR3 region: CASSFEQGYTEAFF. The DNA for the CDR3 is TGCGCCAGCAGCTTCGAACAGGGATATACTGAAGCTTTCTTT.

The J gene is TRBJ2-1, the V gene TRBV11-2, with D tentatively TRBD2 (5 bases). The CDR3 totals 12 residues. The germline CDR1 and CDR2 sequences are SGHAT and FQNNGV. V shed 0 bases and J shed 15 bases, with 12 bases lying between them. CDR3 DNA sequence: TGTGCCAGCAGCTTAGACGAGGGCGTTCCGTTCTTC. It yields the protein CASSLDEGVPFF.

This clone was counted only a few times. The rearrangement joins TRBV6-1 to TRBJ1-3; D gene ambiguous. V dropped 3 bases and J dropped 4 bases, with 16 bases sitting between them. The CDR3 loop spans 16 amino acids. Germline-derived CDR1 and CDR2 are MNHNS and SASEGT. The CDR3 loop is CASSDVITLGGNTIYF. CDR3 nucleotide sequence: TGTGCCAGCAGTGACGTGATAACCCTGGGGGGAAACACCATATATTTT.

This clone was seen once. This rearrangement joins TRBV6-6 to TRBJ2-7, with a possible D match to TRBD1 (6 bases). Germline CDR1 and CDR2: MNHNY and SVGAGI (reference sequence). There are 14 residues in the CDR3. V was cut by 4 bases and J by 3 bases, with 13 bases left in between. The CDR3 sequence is CASSSGTIHYEQYF. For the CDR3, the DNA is TGTGCCAGCAGTTCCGGGACAATTCACTACGAGCAGTACTTC.